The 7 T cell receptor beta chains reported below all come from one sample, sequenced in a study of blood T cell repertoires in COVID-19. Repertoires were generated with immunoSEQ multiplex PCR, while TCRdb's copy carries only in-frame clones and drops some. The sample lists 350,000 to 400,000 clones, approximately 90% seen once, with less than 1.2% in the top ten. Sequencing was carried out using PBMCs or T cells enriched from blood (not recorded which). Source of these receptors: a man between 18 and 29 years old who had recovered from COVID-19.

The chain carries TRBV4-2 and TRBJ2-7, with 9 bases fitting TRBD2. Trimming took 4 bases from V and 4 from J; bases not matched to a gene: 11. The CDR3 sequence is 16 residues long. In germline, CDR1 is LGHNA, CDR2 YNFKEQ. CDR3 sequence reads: CASSRSPEAGGYEQYF. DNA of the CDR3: TGTGCCAGCAGCCGATCCCCCGAAGCGGGGGGATACGAGCAGTACTTC.

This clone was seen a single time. The CDR3, as DNA: TGTGCCAGCAGCTTAGAGGCGGGAGGGGAGACCCAGTACTTC. Residues: CASSLEAGGETQYF. The chain recombines TRBV11-2 with TRBJ2-5, with TRBD2 matching 9 bases. Germline V lookup: CDR1 SGHAT, CDR2 FQNNGV. The CDR3 covers 14 residues. V gave up 0 bases and J gave up 5 bases; unmatched junction bases: 1.

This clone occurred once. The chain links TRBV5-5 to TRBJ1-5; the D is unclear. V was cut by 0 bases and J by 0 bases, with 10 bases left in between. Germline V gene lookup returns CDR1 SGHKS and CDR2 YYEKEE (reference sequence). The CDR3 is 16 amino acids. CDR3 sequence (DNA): TGTGCCAGCAGCTTGGCCGGTTGGTATAGCAATCAGCCCCAGCATTTT. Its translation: CASSLAGWYSNQPQHF.

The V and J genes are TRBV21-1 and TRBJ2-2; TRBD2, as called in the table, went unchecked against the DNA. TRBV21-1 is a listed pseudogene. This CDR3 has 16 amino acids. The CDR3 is CASSKKRGLNTGELFF. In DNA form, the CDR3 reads TGTGCCAGCAGCAAAAAGCGAGGCCTTAACACCGGGGAGCTGTTTTTT.

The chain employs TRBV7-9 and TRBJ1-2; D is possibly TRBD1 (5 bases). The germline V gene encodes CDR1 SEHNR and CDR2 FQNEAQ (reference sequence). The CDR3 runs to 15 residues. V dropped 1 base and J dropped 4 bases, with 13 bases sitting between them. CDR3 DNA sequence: TGTGCCAGCAGCTTAGGAGCGGGGGATCTCTATGGCTACACCTTC. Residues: CASSLGAGDLYGYTF.

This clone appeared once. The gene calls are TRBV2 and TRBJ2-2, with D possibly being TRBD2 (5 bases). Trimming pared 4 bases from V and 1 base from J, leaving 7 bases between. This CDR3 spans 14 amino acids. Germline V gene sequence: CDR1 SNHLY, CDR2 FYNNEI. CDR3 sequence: CASSASRNTGELFF. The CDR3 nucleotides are TGTGCCAGCAGTGCTAGCCGGAACACCGGGGAGCTGTTTTTT.

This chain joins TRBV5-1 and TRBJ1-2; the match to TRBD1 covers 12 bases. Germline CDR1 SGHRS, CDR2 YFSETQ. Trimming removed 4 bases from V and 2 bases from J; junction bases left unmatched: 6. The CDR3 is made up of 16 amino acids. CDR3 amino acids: CASSQTGTGGNYGYTF. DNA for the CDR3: TGCGCCAGCAGCCAAACCGGGACAGGGGGCAACTATGGCTACACCTTC.